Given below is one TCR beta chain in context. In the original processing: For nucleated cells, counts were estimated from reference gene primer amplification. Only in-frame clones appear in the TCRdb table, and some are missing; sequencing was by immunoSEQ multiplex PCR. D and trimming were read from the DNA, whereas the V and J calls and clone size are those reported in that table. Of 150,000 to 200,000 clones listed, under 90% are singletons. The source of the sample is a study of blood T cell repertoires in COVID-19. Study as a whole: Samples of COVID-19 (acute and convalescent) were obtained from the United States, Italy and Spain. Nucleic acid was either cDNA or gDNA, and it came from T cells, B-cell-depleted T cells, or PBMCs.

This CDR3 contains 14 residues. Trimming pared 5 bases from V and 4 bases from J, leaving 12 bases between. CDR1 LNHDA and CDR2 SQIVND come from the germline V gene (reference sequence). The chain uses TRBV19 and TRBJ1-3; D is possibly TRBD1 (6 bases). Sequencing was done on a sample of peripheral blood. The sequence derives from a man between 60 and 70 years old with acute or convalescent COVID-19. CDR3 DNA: TGTGCCAGTAGTCCCACAGGGTCGGGAAACACCATATATTTT. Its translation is CASSPTGSGNTIYF. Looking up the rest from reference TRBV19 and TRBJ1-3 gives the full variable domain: DGGITQSPKYLFRKEGQNVTLSCEQNLNHDAMYWYRQDPGQGLRLIYYSQIVNDFQKGDIAEGYSVSREKKESFPLTVTSAQKNPTAFYLCASSPTGSGNTIYFGEGSWLTVV.